Detailed here is one T cell receptor (beta chain). Antigen: not known. The data belong to a study of CD8+ T cells in alopecia areata. For the study at large: Oral tofacitinib (5 to 10 mg twice daily) was administered to treated patients. The study, taken as a whole, reports: A single nonresponder leaves the baseline CD8+ expansion link to response uncertain.

In each case, RNA was isolated and then reverse transcribed into cDNA as the sequencing template. TCRdb's table, derived via immunoSEQ multiplex PCR, lists solely in-frame clones and lacks some. The table has about 74,000 clones, roughly 28% seen once. Treatment defined: oral pan-JAK inhibitor, 5-10 mg twice daily. This CDR3 has 13 amino acids. Germline loops: CDR1 SGDLS, CDR2 YYNGEE. Trimming removed 9 bases from V and 5 bases from J; junction bases left unmatched: 11. The chain couples TRBV9 to TRBJ2-7; 7 bases fit TRBD1. Material: CD8+ T cells sorted from blood, obtained at week 4, from a patient treated with tofacitinib. The sequence derives from a human donor with alopecia areata. The DNA for the CDR3 is TGTGCCACCTCGAGGGGGCTTATCGACGAGCAGTACTTC. It is translated as CATSRGLIDEQYF.